This is a list of T cell receptor beta chains from one sample in a study of beta chain features in type 1 diabetes. Profiling relied on immunoSEQ multiplex PCR, and the TCRdb table lists in-frame clones only, not all of them. Here the sample spans about 620,000 clones, 15% to 19% being singletons. Source material: naive CD4+ T cells from blood. Receptor source: a man in his late teens or twenties in good health. The CDR3 runs from the conserved cysteine through the conserved F or W. D genes are given only for firm matches. The size field is filled for only some rows; it gives once, few, many or a size class.

v_gene	j_gene	d_gene	abundance	CDR3aa	CDR3nt
TRBV5-1	TRBJ2-5	TRBD1	few	CASSSGTGKETQYF	TGCGCCAGCAGCTCTGGGACAGGGAAAGAGACCCAGTACTTC
TRBV5-1	TRBJ2-7	-	-	CASSLALPPYEQYF	TGCGCCAGCAGCTTGGCTCTCCCGCCCTACGAGCAGTACTTC
TRBV7-3	TRBJ1-2	-	-	CASGPAGRNYGYTF	TGTGCCAGCGGACCGGCGGGACGAAACTATGGCTACACCTTC
TRBV7-9	TRBJ1-2	-	few	CASSFSGQSYGYTF	TGTGCCAGCAGCTTCTCCGGGCAGTCCTATGGCTACACCTTC
TRBV28	TRBJ1-3	TRBD1	-	CASNSGGISGNTIYF	TGTGCCAGCAACTCAGGGGGTATCTCTGGAAACACCATATATTTT
TRBV4-2	TRBJ1-2	-	few	CASSHSSNYGYTF	TGTGCCAGCAGCCACAGTTCTAACTATGGCTACACCTTC
TRBV9	TRBJ2-7	-	-	CASSVRGASNEQYF	TGTGCCAGCAGCGTACGGGGGGCGAGCAACGAGCAGTACTTC
TRBV7-6	TRBJ1-1	-	-	CASSSRTGRMNTEAFF	TGTGCCAGCAGCTCGAGAACGGGACGTATGAACACTGAAGCTTTCTTT
TRBV7-9	TRBJ1-1	TRBD1	-	CASSQGVDRGTEAFF	TGTGCCAGCAGCCAGGGGGTCGACAGAGGCACTGAAGCTTTCTTT
TRBV6-6	TRBJ1-5	TRBD1	few	CASSVFTGASQPQHF	TGTGCCAGCAGTGTGTTCACAGGGGCTAGTCAGCCCCAGCATTTT
TRBV6-4	TRBJ2-1	-	few	CASSEGVEQFF	TGTGCCAGCAGTGAGGGCGTTGAGCAGTTCTTC
TRBV9	TRBJ2-7	-	few	CASSPQTGFGHEQYF	TGTGCCAGCAGCCCCCAGACAGGCTTTGGTCACGAGCAGTACTTC
TRBV5-1	TRBJ1-5	-	few	CASSSDPTGQNQPQHF	TGCGCCAGCAGCTCCGACCCGACAGGACAGAATCAGCCCCAGCATTTT
TRBV27	TRBJ2-7	TRBD2	-	CASSSEGLGAYEQYF	TGTGCCAGCAGTTCCGAAGGACTAGGCGCCTACGAGCAGTACTTC
TRBV5-4	TRBJ1-1	-	-	CASSPRGVNTEAFF	TGTGCCAGCAGTCCCCGGGGGGTGAACACTGAAGCTTTCTTT
TRBV6-1	TRBJ1-2	-	-	CASSDPWGYRATYGYTF	TGTGCCAGCAGTGACCCGTGGGGGTACAGGGCTACCTATGGCTACACCTTC
TRBV28	TRBJ2-1	-	few	CASSLPPRRNTYNEQFF	TGTGCCAGCAGTTTACCCCCCCGACGGAACACTTACAATGAGCAGTTCTTC
TRBV6-6	TRBJ2-1	-	few	CASSPTYNEQFF	TGTGCCAGCAGTCCTACTTACAATGAGCAGTTCTTC
TRBV18	TRBJ2-1	TRBD2	-	CASSRLAGDGNEQFF	TGTGCCAGCTCTCGACTAGCGGGGGATGGCAATGAGCAGTTCTTC
TRBV5-4	TRBJ1-2	-	-	CASSLYGVQGYTF	TGTGCCAGCAGCTTGTATGGAGTCCAAGGCTACACCTTC
TRBV7-3	TRBJ2-1	TRBD2	few	CASSLTGGGYNEQFF	TGTGCCAGCAGCTTAACAGGCGGGGGGTACAATGAGCAGTTCTTC
TRBV5-1	TRBJ1-1	-	-	CASSLQGTLNTEAFF	TGCGCCAGCAGTCTTCAGGGGACCTTGAACACTGAAGCTTTCTTT
TRBV7-2	TRBJ2-7	TRBD2	few	CASSFGRTSGRAGYEQYF	TGTGCCAGCAGCTTCGGGAGGACTAGCGGGAGGGCCGGTTATGAGCAGTACTTC
TRBV7-2	TRBJ2-7	-	-	CASSFGSRQYF	TGTGCCAGCAGCTTCGGTTCTAGGCAGTACTTC
TRBV11-2	TRBJ1-2	-	few	CASSLGHRQKSVVYGYTF	TGTGCCAGCAGCTTAGGGCACCGGCAAAAATCTGTCGTCTATGGCTACACCTTC
TRBV5-4	TRBJ2-1	TRBD2	few	CASSLGRLAGYNEQFF	TGTGCCAGCAGCTTGGGTCGACTAGCGGGCTACAATGAGCAGTTCTTC
TRBV15	TRBJ1-4	TRBD1	-	CATSRTGRSEKLFF	TGTGCCACCAGCAGGACAGGGCGTAGTGAAAAACTGTTTTTT
TRBV29-1	TRBJ2-2	-	-	CSILMRGSTGELFF	TGCAGCATCCTTATGAGGGGGTCCACCGGGGAGCTGTTTTTT
TRBV19	TRBJ2-4	-	few	CASSSEDIQYF	TGTGCCAGTAGTAGCGAAGACATTCAGTACTTC
TRBV7-2	TRBJ1-5	TRBD1	few	CASSADRGSNQPQHF	TGTGCCAGCAGCGCGGACAGGGGTAGCAATCAGCCCCAGCATTTT
TRBV6-1	TRBJ2-2	-	-	CASSFHTGELFF	TGTGCCAGCAGTTTTCACACCGGGGAGCTGTTTTTT
TRBV28	TRBJ2-5	-	few	CASSHKGTQYF	TGTGCCAGCAGTCACAAGGGTACCCAGTACTTC
TRBV5-4	TRBJ1-2	-	few	CASSLGGEDYGYTF	TGTGCCAGCAGCTTAGGAGGAGAGGACTATGGCTACACCTTC
TRBV7-2	TRBJ2-1	-	-	CASSLPSGPSRGNEQFF	TGTGCCAGCAGCTTACCCTCAGGGCCCTCAAGAGGGAATGAGCAGTTCTTC
TRBV7-2	TRBJ1-6	-	few	CASSLNSPLHF	TGTGCCAGCAGCTTAAACTCACCCCTCCACTTT
TRBV11-2	TRBJ2-3	TRBD2	few	CASSLFTSGGPHTDTQYF	TGTGCCAGCAGCTTATTTACTAGCGGGGGGCCCCACACAGATACGCAGTATTTT
TRBV7-3	TRBJ1-2	TRBD1	few	CASSNTGAYGYTF	TGTGCCAGCAGCAATACAGGGGCCTATGGCTACACCTTC
TRBV7-9	TRBJ2-7	TRBD2	few	CASSPAPQGRGSYEQYF	TGTGCCAGCAGCCCCGCCCCCCAAGGGAGGGGTTCCTACGAGCAGTACTTC
TRBV7-2	TRBJ2-3	-	few	CASSREVTQYF	TGTGCCAGCAGCCGCGAGGTTACGCAGTATTTT
TRBV7-2	TRBJ1-1	-	few	CASSPSETVTEAFF	TGTGCCAGCAGCCCCAGCGAGACGGTGACTGAAGCTTTCTTT
TRBV7-9	TRBJ2-3	-	-	CASSSVDTQYF	TGTGCCAGCAGCTCGGTAGATACGCAGTATTTT
TRBV7-9	TRBJ2-7	-	few	CASSPRGTQLNEQYF	TGTGCCAGCAGCCCTCGAGGGACCCAGCTTAACGAGCAGTACTTC
TRBV2	TRBJ2-1	TRBD1	few	CASSGSLATGGDYNEQFF	TGTGCCAGCAGTGGATCCCTCGCGACAGGGGGGGACTACAATGAGCAGTTCTTC
TRBV4-3	TRBJ2-3	TRBD2	few	CASSPGESGGARQYTQYF	TGCGCCAGCAGCCCCGGCGAGAGCGGGGGGGCCAGACAGTATACGCAGTATTTT
TRBV7-2	TRBJ2-7	-	-	CASSRQGSYEQYF	TGTGCCAGCAGCCGTCAGGGCTCCTACGAGCAGTACTTC
TRBV6-5	TRBJ2-3	TRBD2	-	CASSYSGVRADTQYF	TGTGCCAGCAGCTATAGCGGGGTCCGCGCAGATACGCAGTATTTT
TRBV5-1	TRBJ1-1	-	few	CASSYRQSHTEAFF	TGCGCCAGCAGCTACCGACAGAGCCACACTGAAGCTTTCTTT
TRBV18	TRBJ2-1	TRBD2	-	CASSQLAGASNEQFF	TGTGCCAGCTCTCAGCTAGCGGGAGCATCAAATGAGCAGTTCTTC
TRBV7-9	TRBJ2-3	TRBD2	few	CASSPGLAGGITDTQYF	TGTGCCAGCAGCCCCGGACTAGCGGGAGGGATCACAGATACGCAGTATTTT
TRBV19	TRBJ2-7	TRBD1	-	CASSKTGALSYEQYF	TGTGCCAGTAGTAAAACAGGGGCCCTCTCCTACGAGCAGTACTTC
TRBV7-2	TRBJ1-2	-	-	CASSLGWRGPLYGYTF	TGTGCCAGCAGCTTAGGGTGGAGGGGCCCCCTCTATGGCTACACCTTC
TRBV5-6	TRBJ1-1	-	-	CASSGTGGNTEAFF	TGTGCCAGCAGCGGGACTGGTGGAAACACTGAAGCTTTCTTT
TRBV28	TRBJ2-1	-	-	CASSFRDNEQFF	TGTGCCAGCAGTTTCCGGGACAATGAGCAGTTCTTC
TRBV4-1	TRBJ2-1	TRBD2	-	CASSQGTSGRNEQFF	TGCGCCAGCAGCCAAGGGACTAGCGGGAGGAATGAGCAGTTCTTC
TRBV4-2	TRBJ1-4	TRBD1	few	CASSQGDRAQNEKLFF	TGTGCCAGCAGCCAGGGCGACAGGGCTCAGAATGAAAAACTGTTTTTT